This entry lists 13 T cell receptor beta chains sequenced from one sample in a study of cytomegalovirus exposure and HLA in healthy donors. The PCR contained 60 Vbeta and 13 Jbeta primers. The repertoire was sequenced with immunoSEQ multiplex PCR; TCRdb's copy has only in-frame clones and lacks some. The table includes 150,000 to 200,000 clones, about 79% detected once. Sequenced material: PBMCs. The source of these receptors is a woman aged 45-65 years in good health and CMV-seropositive.

V is TRBV6-1 and J is TRBJ2-5; weak D call: TRBD2 (6 bases). This CDR3 comprises 13 residues. Germline V gene sequence: CDR1 MNHNS, CDR2 SASEGT. Trimming pared 8 bases from V and 1 base from J, leaving 11 bases between. The CDR3 loop reads CASGFGGQETQYF. CDR3 bases: TGTGCCAGCGGGTTCGGGGGCCAAGAGACCCAGTACTTC.

The chain couples TRBV15 to TRBJ2-7; D uncertain. V was pared by 6 bases and J by 0 bases, with 18 bases between. Germline values: CDR1 LNHNV, CDR2 YYDKDF (reference sequence). This CDR3 spans 16 amino acids. Written as DNA, the CDR3 is TGTGCCACCAGTCAGACTTCGACCTCGAGCTCCTACGAGCAGTACTTC. Protein product: CATSQTSTSSSYEQYF.

V usage is TRBV4-2 and J usage is TRBJ2-6; D gene ambiguous. Germline loops: CDR1 LGHNA, CDR2 YNFKEQ. Trimming removed 1 base at V and 2 bases at J, with 9 bases between. The CDR3 runs 16 residues. The CDR3 region has the DNA TGTGCCAGCAGCCAAGGCAACAGAGCTGGGGCCAACGTCCTGACTTTC. Translation: CASSQGNRAGANVLTF.

This clone was seen a handful of times. The chain combines TRBV19 with TRBJ1-2, with D perhaps matching TRBD1 (5 bases). Trimming pared 7 bases from V and 7 bases from J, leaving 13 bases between. The CDR3 runs to 12 residues. Germline V gene data show CDR1 as LNHDA and CDR2 as SQIVND (reference sequence). DNA of the CDR3: TGTGCCAGTACGTCAGGGATTTCTGGCTACACCTTC. This gives the protein CASTSGISGYTF.

The V and J genes are TRBV6-5 and TRBJ2-5; 7 positions match TRBD1. In germline, CDR1 is MNHEY, CDR2 SVGAGI. The junction had 8 bases not matched to a gene; V was cut back by 0 bases and J by 7 bases. The CDR3 has 15 amino acids. As DNA, the CDR3 is TGTGCCAGCAGTTACTCGAGGACAGGTTTGATGACCCAGTACTTC. Translated, it gives CASSYSRTGLMTQYF.

V gene TRBV2 combines with J gene TRBJ2-7; D remains ambiguous. Germline CDR1 is SNHLY and CDR2 is FYNNEI. Trimming removed 2 bases at V and 4 bases at J, with 15 bases between. This CDR3 comprises 15 residues. The CDR3 coding sequence is TGTGCCAGCAGTGAATCTGCGGCGGTTCTTTACGAGCAGTACTTC. Amino acids: CASSESAAVLYEQYF.

The gene calls are TRBV18 and TRBJ1-1; D gene unclear. The germline gives CDR1 KGHSH, CDR2 LQKENI. Trimming left V 5 bases short and J 1 base short, with 5 bases between. The CDR3 contains 12 residues. The CDR3 reads CASSSGNTEAFF. Written as DNA, the CDR3 is TGTGCCAGCTCATCGGGGAACACTGAAGCTTTCTTT.

The CDR3 DNA follows: TGTGCCAGCAGGGGCAGGGAGGACATTCAGTACTTC. It specifies CASRGREDIQYF. The gene calls are TRBV2 and TRBJ2-4, with D perhaps matching TRBD2 (6 bases). CDR3 length: 12 amino acids. In germline, CDR1 is SNHLY, CDR2 FYNNEI. Trimming stripped 6 bases from V and 8 bases from J, with 11 bases between. Looking up the rest from reference TRBV2 and TRBJ2-4 gives the full variable domain: EPEVTQTPSHQVTQMGQEVILRCVPISNHLYFYWYRQILGQKVEFLVSFYNNEISEKSEIFDDQFSVERPDGSNFTLKIRSTKLEDSAMYFCASRGREDIQYFGAGTRLSVL.

The J gene is TRBJ2-7, the V gene TRBV4-1; TRBD1 matches at 7 bases. The CDR3 sequence is 16 residues long. Germline loops: CDR1 MGHRA, CDR2 YSYEKL. The V segment lost 0 bases and the J segment 7 bases; nucleotides outside the gene matches: 12. Here the CDR3 DNA reads TGCGCCAGCAGCCAAGATCAGGGGGAAGGGGTTCGAGAGCAGTACTTC. Translating gives CASSQDQGEGVREQYF.

The chain is built from TRBV5-1 and TRBJ2-1; no reliable D call. Germline loops: CDR1 SGHRS, CDR2 YFSETQ. There are 12 residues in the CDR3. The V end was cut by 3 bases, the J end by 5 bases, with 6 bases between. The CDR3 DNA reads TGCGCCAGCAGCTCAGACAACAATGAGCAGTTCTTC. It yields the protein CASSSDNNEQFF. The entire variable domain, with the rest obtained from reference TRBV5-1 and TRBJ2-1, is as follows: KAGVTQTPRYLIKTRGQQVTLSCSPISGHRSVSWYQQTPGQGLQFLFEYFSETQRNKGNFPGRFSGRQFSNSRSEMNVSTLELGDSALYLCASSSDNNEQFFGPGTRLTVL.

The chain employs TRBV6-5 and TRBJ1-3; 8 bases fit TRBD1. This CDR3 contains 14 residues. Germline-derived CDR1 and CDR2 are MNHEY and SVGAGI. The J segment lost 4 bases and the V segment lost 5 bases, leaving 4 bases of the junction unmatched. The CDR3 is CASSQGARGNTIYF. DNA of the CDR3: TGTGCCAGCAGTCAGGGGGCGAGGGGAAACACCATATATTTT.

This rearrangement joins TRBV10-3 to TRBJ2-7; D perhaps matches TRBD2 (7 bases). The CDR3 loop spans 15 amino acids. CDR1 is ENHRY, CDR2 SYGVKD, per germline. The V gene lost 7 bases and the J gene lost 5 bases, with 21 bases spanning the gap. In nucleotides, the CDR3 is TGTGCCATCACTGGGGGCGGGAGCTCTATGAACGAGCAGTACTTC. Protein sequence: CAITGGGSSMNEQYF.

This clone was observed a handful of times. The chain couples TRBV4-2 to TRBJ2-7; 7 bases match TRBD1. Germline assignment: CDR1 LGHNA and CDR2 YNFKEQ. The CDR3 runs to 16 residues. V was clipped by 2 bases and J by 3 bases; unmatched bases: 10. Written as DNA, the CDR3 is TGTGCCAGCAGCCAATATGGACAGGCGTCTAACTACGAGCAGTACTTC. Encoded protein: CASSQYGQASNYEQYF.